This is a list of T cell receptor beta chains from one sample in a study of blood T cell repertoires in COVID-19. The method was immunoSEQ multiplex PCR; TCRdb's version includes in-frame clones alone and lacks a portion of them. The data show some 240,000 clones, with approximately 80% seen just once and about 1.5% held by the top ten. Sequencing was carried out using peripheral blood. The receptors were sampled from a woman in her 40s who had recovered from COVID-19. Both conserved end residues are part of each CDR3. A D gene is named only where the DNA matches it firmly. Clone size, where shown, is once, few, many, or a class for clones that have expanded.

J gene,V gene,clone size,D gene,CDR3 protein,CDR3 DNA
TRBJ2-5,TRBV19,NA,TRBD2,CASTSGGAAETQYF,TGTGCCAGCACCAGCGGGGGGGCCGCAGAGACCCAGTACTTC
TRBJ2-3,TRBV12-5,NA,TRBD2,CASGRRRGGVSTDTQYF,TGTGCTAGTGGTCGCCGCCGGGGAGGGGTAAGCACAGATACGCAGTATTTT
TRBJ1-2,TRBV5-1,NA,NA,CASSLVGASYGYTF,TGCGCCAGCAGCTTGGTTGGGGCGAGCTATGGCTACACCTTC
TRBJ2-2,TRBV19,NA,NA,CASSTRVADTGELFF,TGTGCCAGTAGTACCCGGGTAGCAGACACCGGGGAGCTGTTTTTT
TRBJ2-3,TRBV7-2,NA,NA,CASSPWGGASDTQYF,TGTGCCAGCAGCCCCTGGGGCGGGGCATCAGATACGCAGTATTTT
TRBJ1-1,TRBV4-1,NA,TRBD1,CASSQDSGQVVAEAFF,TGCGCCAGCAGCCAAGACTCGGGACAGGTGGTGGCTGAAGCTTTCTTT
TRBJ2-1,TRBV27,NA,NA,CASSLNGYSSYNEQFF,TGTGCCAGCAGTTTAAACGGGTATAGCTCCTACAATGAGCAGTTCTTC
TRBJ2-1,TRBV7-2,NA,TRBD2,CASSLTRGSENEQFF,TGTGCCAGCAGCTTAACGCGGGGGAGCGAGAATGAGCAGTTCTTC
TRBJ2-3,TRBV18,few,TRBD2,CASSPRTSGGFTDTQYF,TGTGCCAGCTCACCGCGGACTAGCGGGGGGTTCACAGATACGCAGTATTTT
TRBJ1-5,TRBV7-2,few,TRBD1,CASSRNPGQGLPQHF,TGTGCCAGCAGCAGGAACCCCGGACAGGGTCTGCCCCAGCATTTT
TRBJ2-3,TRBV18,NA,NA,CASSRYIGGTDTQYF,TGTGCCAGCTCAAGATACATAGGGGGCACAGATACGCAGTATTTT
TRBJ1-3,TRBV7-2,once,NA,CASSLNPGHSGNTIYF,TGTGCCAGCAGCCTCAACCCGGGTCACTCTGGAAACACCATATATTTT
TRBJ2-7,TRBV28,NA,TRBD1,CASNTYRGLYEQYF,TGTGCCAGCAACACATACAGGGGGCTTTACGAGCAGTACTTC
TRBJ1-1,TRBV11-3,NA,NA,CASRGRGTEAFF,TGTGCCAGCCGCGGTCGGGGGACTGAAGCTTTCTTT
TRBJ2-2,TRBV27,once,NA,CASRRSAQVGQVGELFF,TGTGCCAGCAGGAGAAGTGCACAGGTGGGGCAGGTCGGGGAGCTGTTTTTT
TRBJ1-2,TRBV5-1,NA,TRBD1,CASSLLTGGAPGYTF,TGCGCCAGCAGCTTGTTGACAGGGGGCGCACCTGGCTACACCTTC
TRBJ1-1,TRBV2,few,NA,CASSGDSYTEAFF,TGTGCCAGCAGTGGAGACTCGTACACTGAAGCTTTCTTT
TRBJ2-1,TRBV6-5,NA,NA,CASSYSRTGIGQFF,TGTGCCAGCAGTTACTCACGCACAGGGATAGGGCAGTTCTTC
TRBJ2-3,TRBV6-5,NA,TRBD1,CASSNDRVKDTQYF,TGTGCCAGCAGCAATGACAGGGTTAAAGATACGCAGTATTTT
TRBJ2-7,TRBV2,NA,TRBD2,CASSVAGGLEQYF,TGTGCCAGCAGTGTAGCGGGGGGGCTCGAGCAGTACTTC
TRBJ2-7,TRBV7-8,NA,NA,CASSLTEIYEQYF,TGTGCCAGCAGCTTAACAGAGATCTACGAGCAGTACTTC
TRBJ2-5,TRBV5-8,NA,TRBD2,CASSRGTSGRQETQYF,TGTGCCAGCAGCCGTGGGACTAGCGGTAGACAAGAGACCCAGTACTTC
TRBJ1-1,TRBV6-1,NA,TRBD1,CASSDGQGDTEAFF,TGTGCCAGCAGTGACGGACAGGGAGACACTGAAGCTTTCTTT
TRBJ1-2,TRBV29-1,NA,NA,CSGGGYTF,TGCAGCGGCGGGGGCTACACCTTC
TRBJ1-1,TRBV19,NA,TRBD1,CASRRDRGSSSEAFF,TGTGCCAGTAGGCGGGACAGGGGTTCGTCGTCTGAAGCTTTCTTT
TRBJ2-3,TRBV7-2,NA,TRBD2,CASSNGLAGGDWDTQYF,TGTGCCAGCAGCAATGGACTAGCGGGGGGCGATTGGGATACGCAGTATTTT
TRBJ1-1,TRBV18,NA,TRBD1,CASSRLGQGSHTEAFF,TGTGCCAGCTCACGCTTGGGACAGGGGTCTCACACTGAAGCTTTCTTT
TRBJ2-3,TRBV28,NA,NA,CASSVADTQYF,TGTGCCAGCAGCGTTGCAGATACGCAGTATTTT
TRBJ2-3,TRBV28,NA,NA,CASSPGTDTQYF,TGTGCCAGCAGTCCGGGCACAGATACGCAGTATTTT
TRBJ2-6,TRBV5-1,NA,NA,CASSLGVLSGANVLTF,TGCGCCAGCAGCTTGGGTGTGCTATCTGGGGCCAACGTCCTGACTTTC
TRBJ2-7,TRBV18,NA,NA,CASSPDRYEQYF,TGTGCCAGCTCACCGGACAGATACGAGCAGTACTTC
TRBJ2-3,TRBV2,few,TRBD2,CASLGGTDTQYF,TGTGCCAGCCTGGGGGGGACAGATACGCAGTATTTT
TRBJ2-1,TRBV11-2,few,TRBD1,CASSSGTGYEQFF,TGTGCCAGCAGCTCTGGGACAGGGTATGAGCAGTTCTTC
TRBJ1-1,TRBV10-3,once,TRBD1,CAISYDRDTEAFF,TGTGCCATCAGTTACGACAGGGATACTGAAGCTTTCTTT